The 21 T cell receptor beta chains listed next were all sequenced from one sample in a study of blood T cell repertoires in COVID-19 (dated by TCRdb to the early 2020s). Library preparation used the immunoSEQ multiplex PCR assay. The source is immuneACCESS, and TCRdb retained only in-frame sequences with V and J called. Part of the clones is not carried over; for the studies checked, unresolved V genes explain less than half of this, and the remainder is unexplained. The sample table lists fewer than 450,000 clones, 90% of them with a count of one. The top ten constitute more than 0.55% of the sample. The sample comprised PBMCs or T cells enriched from blood (not recorded which). These receptors originate from a man younger than 30 who had recovered from COVID-19.

The chain joins TRBV6-5 to TRBJ1-1; no clear D. Between the trimmed V and J ends, which lost 2 bases and 5 bases, there was a span of 12 bases. CDR1 is MNHEY and CDR2 is SVGAGI in the germline V gene. The CDR3 is made up of 14 amino acids. This CDR3 reads CASSYQNSKTEAFF. DNA for the CDR3: TGTGCCAGCAGTTACCAGAACAGTAAGACTGAAGCTTTCTTT.

The CDR3 sequence is CASGQGSRKNTEAFF. CDR3 bases: TGTGCTAGTGGTCAAGGGAGTCGGAAGAACACTGAAGCTTTCTTT. This rearrangement joins TRBV12-5 to TRBJ1-1; D is unresolved. The germline CDR1 and CDR2 sequences are LGHNT and FRNRAP. The length of the CDR3 is 15 residues. Trimming took off 5 bases at V and 1 base at J, with 14 bases between the two ends.

The chain is built from TRBV18 and TRBJ2-4; 8 bases map to TRBD1. The CDR3 is made up of 17 amino acids. After removal of 2 bases from V and 3 bases from J, the junction contained 9 bases not matched to a gene. Germline V gene data show CDR1 as KGHSH and CDR2 as LQKENI. The CDR3 region has the DNA TGTGCCAGCTCACCATCTGTGACAGGGGCGGTCAAAAACATTCAGTACTTC. This sequence encodes CASSPSVTGAVKNIQYF. Complete variable domain (other parts from reference TRBV18 and TRBJ2-4): NAGVMQNPRHLVRRRGQEARLRCSPMKGHSHVYWYRQLPEEGLKFMVYLQKENIIDESGMPKERFSAEFPKEGPSILRIQQVVRGDSAAYFCASSPSVTGAVKNIQYFGAGTRLSVL.

A single count supports this clone. This chain connects TRBV4-1 to TRBJ1-3; TRBD1 is a possible D gene (6 bases). Germline CDR1 and CDR2: MGHRA and YSYEKL. This CDR3 comprises 15 residues. The V end was cut by 4 bases, the J end by 0 bases, with 10 bases between. The CDR3 loop reads CASSPTGISGNTIYF. CDR3 nucleotide sequence: TGCGCCAGCAGCCCTACAGGGATCTCTGGAAACACCATATATTTT.

The rearrangement joins TRBV9 to TRBJ1-6; D may be TRBD1 (5 bases). V was pared by 4 bases and J by 10 bases, with 12 bases between. The CDR3 is made up of 13 amino acids. The germline V gene encodes CDR1 SGDLS and CDR2 YYNGEE. CDR3 in amino acids: CASSLQTGSPLHF. In DNA form, the CDR3 reads TGTGCCAGCAGCCTACAAACAGGCTCACCCCTCCACTTT.

This clone was counted between two and nine times. The rearrangement joins TRBV3-1 (or the pseudogene TRBV3-2) to TRBJ1-1, with D possibly matching TRBD1 (6 bases). The CDR3 extends over 12 amino acids. Trimming pared 8 bases from V and 8 bases from J, leaving 15 bases between. From germline, CDR1 is LGHDT and CDR2 YNNKEL (reference sequence). The CDR3 reads CASLLWTEEAFF. The CDR3, as DNA: TGTGCCAGCCTTCTCTGGACAGAAGAAGCTTTCTTT.

The chain carries TRBV7-2 and TRBJ1-3, with 10 bases matching TRBD1. V was pared by 4 bases and J by 3 bases, with 3 bases of the junction left unmatched. This CDR3 is built from 15 residues. The germline CDR1 and CDR2 sequences are SGHTA and FQGNSA. DNA for the CDR3: TGTGCCAGCAGCTGGACAGGGGGAAGTGGAAACACCATATATTTT. Translating it yields CASSWTGGSGNTIYF.

This clone was seen a single time. This chain joins TRBV6-1 and TRBJ2-2; D is unresolved. This CDR3 has 13 amino acids. The V gene lost 2 bases and the J gene lost 6 bases, with 7 bases spanning the gap. The germline V gene encodes CDR1 MNHNS and CDR2 SASEGT. The CDR3 here is CASSELIAGELFF. The CDR3 nucleotides read TGTGCCAGCAGTGAATTAATCGCCGGGGAGCTGTTTTTT.

This chain uses TRBV4-1 with TRBJ2-1; 7 bases map to TRBD2. The germline V gene encodes CDR1 MGHRA and CDR2 YSYEKL. Trimming at V came to 4 bases and at J to 0 bases, leaving 9 bases not matched to a gene. The CDR3 consists of 17 residues. The CDR3: CASSRISGGSSYNEQFF. CDR3 sequence (DNA): TGCGCCAGCAGCCGCATATCGGGCGGGAGCTCCTACAATGAGCAGTTCTTC.

The V gene is TRBV28, the J gene TRBJ1-1, with D hard to call. The CDR3 has 11 residues. V lost 7 bases and J lost 3, with 6 bases in between. Germline CDR1 MDHEN, CDR2 SYDVKM. Written as DNA, the CDR3 is TGTGCCAGCACGGAGTACACTGAAGCTTTCTTT. Translated, it gives CASTEYTEAFF.

This chain uses TRBV15 with TRBJ1-6, with D possibly TRBD1 on 6 matching bases. V lost 8 bases and J lost 4, with 15 bases in between. This CDR3 contains 15 residues. Germline V gene data show CDR1 as LNHNV and CDR2 as YYDKDF (reference sequence). The CDR3 sequence is CATGTGMGYNSPLHF. The CDR3, as DNA: TGTGCCACCGGAACAGGGATGGGGTATAATTCACCCCTCCACTTT. Using reference TRBV15 and TRBJ1-6 for the parts outside the CDR3, the full variable domain is DAMVIQNPRYQVTQFGKPVTLSCSQTLNHNVMYWYQQKSSQAPKLLFHYYDKDFNNEADTPDNFQSRRPNTSFCFLDIRSPGLGDTAMYLCATGTGMGYNSPLHFGNGTRLTVT.

The chain is built from TRBV21-1 and TRBJ1-5. TRBV21-1 is labeled a pseudogene. This CDR3 contains 16 residues. CDR3 DNA: TGTGCCAGCAGCAAACCGGGACTCCATCCAAATCAGCCCCAGCATTTT. Translated: CASSKPGLHPNQPQHF.

About this clone: The junction and the germline gene differ at one end; a read error may be behind it. The chain links TRBV12-3 or TRBV12-4 to TRBJ1-1, with D possibly being TRBD1 (5 bases). This CDR3 spans 13 amino acids. The CDR3 DNA reads as TGTGCCAGTAGTTCGGGGGAAGTGACTGAAGCTTTCTTT. It translates to CASSSGEVTEAFF.

V usage is TRBV5-1 and J usage is TRBJ2-2, with TRBD1 matching over 9 bases. V was clipped by 2 bases and J by 7 bases; unmatched bases: 3. This CDR3 has 14 residues. Germline CDR1 and CDR2: SGHRS and YFSETQ. The CDR3 loop reads CASSLGQGIGELFF. DNA of the CDR3: TGCGCCAGCAGCTTAGGACAGGGGATCGGGGAGCTGTTTTTT.

The chain is built from TRBV10-1 and TRBJ2-5, with TRBD2 identical over 7 bases. Germline V gives CDR1 WNHNN, CDR2 SYGVQD (reference sequence). The CDR3 is made up of 16 amino acids. V lost 7 bases to trimming and J lost 4 bases; unmatched junction nucleotides: 15. The CDR3 loop is CASITPVGGRRETQYF. The CDR3 DNA reads as TGCGCCAGCATCACTCCCGTTGGCGGGAGAAGAGAGACCCAGTACTTC.

In its sample, this clone was seen many times. The chain is built from TRBV12-5 and TRBJ2-3; tentative D call: TRBD1 (5 bases). The germline V gene has CDR1 LGHNT and CDR2 FRNRAP. The CDR3 has 14 residues. V was shortened by 8 bases and J by 2 bases, with 14 bases between the two germline ends. The CDR3: CASQGASPTDTQYF. The DNA for the CDR3 is TGTGCTAGTCAGGGCGCGTCTCCCACAGATACGCAGTATTTT.

The gene calls are TRBV5-5 and TRBJ1-1; 10 positions match TRBD1. Germline values: CDR1 SGHKS, CDR2 YYEKEE (reference sequence). The CDR3 contains 18 residues. Unmatched junction bases numbered 12, after V lost 3 bases and J lost 1 base. CDR3 nucleotides: TGTGCCAGCAGCTACGGACAGGGGGTACTTATGCCGAACACTGAAGCTTTCTTT. This encodes CASSYGQGVLMPNTEAFF.

The J gene is TRBJ2-1, the V gene TRBV28, with 10 bases identical to TRBD2. The CDR3 sequence is 17 residues long. V lost 3 bases to trimming and J lost 7 bases; unmatched junction nucleotides: 12. CDR1 is MDHEN and CDR2 is SYDVKM in the germline V gene. The CDR3 loop is CASSFEGEREGPNEQFF. The CDR3 DNA reads as TGTGCCAGCAGTTTTGAGGGGGAGCGGGAGGGCCCGAATGAGCAGTTCTTC.

V is TRBV11-3 and J is TRBJ2-1; a weak D match, TRBD2 (7 bases). CDR3 length: 14 residues. With 5 bases removed from V and 4 bases from J, the gap between germline ends came to 12 bases. Germline lookup yields CDR1 SGHNT and CDR2 YENEEA. In DNA, the CDR3 is TGTGCCAGCAGCCCCGGGGGGCTGTACAATGAGCAGTTCTTC. This translates into CASSPGGLYNEQFF.

The rearrangement joins TRBV2 to TRBJ1-3, with a weak D call TRBD1 (6 bases). Germline lookup yields CDR1 SNHLY and CDR2 FYNNEI. There are 14 residues in the CDR3. Between the trimmed V and J ends, which lost 4 bases and 0 bases, there was a span of 7 bases. The CDR3 sequence is CASSADSSGNTIYF. The CDR3 region has the DNA TGTGCCAGCAGTGCGGACAGCTCTGGAAACACCATATATTTT.

The J gene is TRBJ1-2, the V gene TRBV2; no clear D. Deletions cut 5 bases from V and 6 bases from J, with 7 bases between. This CDR3 contains 11 residues. CDR1 SNHLY and CDR2 FYNNEI come from the germline V gene. CDR3 bases: TGTGCCAGCAGTCGAGAGGATGGCTACACCTTC. This codes for CASSREDGYTF. Based on the CDR3 plus reference TRBV2 and TRBJ1-2, the full variable domain is EPEVTQTPSHQVTQMGQEVILRCVPISNHLYFYWYRQILGQKVEFLVSFYNNEISEKSEIFDDQFSVERPDGSNFTLKIRSTKLEDSAMYFCASSREDGYTFGSGTRLTVV.